The 3 T cell receptor beta chains presented below share a single source sample, sequenced in a study of blood T cell repertoires in COVID-19. The assay was immunoSEQ multiplex PCR, and TCRdb's table has in-frame clones only and misses some. The data show around 140,000 clones, around 81% seen once. Sequenced: peripheral blood. These TCRs come from a human donor in a cohort sampled during active COVID-19.

V usage is TRBV28 and J usage is TRBJ1-3; 9 nucleotides line up with TRBD1. This CDR3 is 16 amino acids long. Looked up from germline, CDR1 is MDHEN and CDR2 is SYDVKM. V lost 3 bases and J lost 4; bases outside the gene matches: 7. DNA of the CDR3: TGTGCCAGCAGTTTGTTCGGGACAGGGTTGGGAAACACCATATATTTT. Translation gives CASSLFGTGLGNTIYF. Full variable domain (missing parts from reference TRBV28 and TRBJ1-3): DVKVTQSSRYLVKRTGEKVFLECVQDMDHENMFWYRQDPGLGLRLIYFSYDVKMKEKGDIPEGYSVSREKKERFSLILESASTNQTSMYLCASSLFGTGLGNTIYFGEGSWLTVV.

This clone was counted a few times. This chain uses TRBV10-1 with TRBJ2-2; TRBD2 matches at 7 bases. Germline CDR1 reads WNHNN; CDR2 reads SYGVQD (reference sequence). The CDR3 spans 15 residues. The J segment lost 5 bases and the V segment lost 3 bases, leaving 6 bases of the junction unmatched. This chain's CDR3 is CASSDWREKTGELFF. CDR3 nucleotides: TGCGCCAGCAGTGATTGGCGGGAGAAAACCGGGGAGCTGTTTTTT.

This clone was recorded a few times. The V and J genes are TRBV7-2 and TRBJ2-3; TRBD2 matches at 10 bases. The CDR3 is made up of 12 amino acids. Germline V gene sequence: CDR1 SGHTA, CDR2 FQGNSA. J was trimmed by 6 bases and V by 6 bases; bases with no gene match: 0. CDR3 in DNA: TGTGCCAGCAGTAGCGGGAGGGATACGCAGTATTTT. This translates into CASSSGRDTQYF.